These 2 T cell receptor beta chains were sequenced from one sample in a study of shared clonotypes between healthy human individuals. Sequenced by immunoSEQ multiplex PCR; TCRdb stores in-frame clones only, minus some. This sample has under 600,000 clones, with around three quarters found just once. The specimen sequenced was PBMCs. Every receptor here comes from a woman between 40 and 50 years old in good health. Some clones in this sample may be carry-over from other donors' samples.

The J gene is TRBJ1-2, the V gene TRBV7-2, with 8 bases matching TRBD1. This CDR3 is 16 amino acids long. J lost 4 bases, V lost 6 bases, and 13 bases had no gene match. Germline V CDR1 and CDR2: SGHTA, FQGNSA. Here the CDR3 DNA reads TGTGCCAGCAGTCTACCCCCGACAGGGGCCGGCTATGGCTACACCTTC. Protein: CASSLPPTGAGYGYTF. Complete variable domain (other parts from reference TRBV7-2 and TRBJ1-2): GAGVSQSPSNKVTEKGKDVELRCDPISGHTALYWYRQSLGQGLEFLIYFQGNSAPDKSGLPSDRFSAERTGGSVSTLTIQRTQQEDSAVYLCASSLPPTGAGYGYTFGSGTRLTVV.

As to this clone: Other DNA sequences in this sample translate to the same CDR3. The rearrangement links TRBV5-1 to TRBJ2-3; TRBD1 matches at 8 bases. The CDR3 loop spans 15 amino acids. The J segment lost 1 base and the V segment lost 1 base, leaving 2 bases of the junction unmatched. The germline V gene encodes CDR1 SGHRS and CDR2 YFSETQ. CDR3 protein: CASSLQGAGTDTQYF. The CDR3 nucleotides read TGCGCCAGCAGCTTGCAGGGGGCCGGCACAGATACGCAGTATTTT.